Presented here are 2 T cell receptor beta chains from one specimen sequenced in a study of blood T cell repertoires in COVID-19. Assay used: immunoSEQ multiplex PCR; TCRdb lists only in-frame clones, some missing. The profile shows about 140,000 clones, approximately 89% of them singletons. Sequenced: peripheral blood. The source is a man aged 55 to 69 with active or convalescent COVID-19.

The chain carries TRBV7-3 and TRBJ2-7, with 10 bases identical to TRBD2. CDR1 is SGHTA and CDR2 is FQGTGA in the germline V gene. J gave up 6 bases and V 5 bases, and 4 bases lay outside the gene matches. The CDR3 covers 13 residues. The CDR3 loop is CASSLGTSAEQYF. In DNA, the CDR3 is TGTGCCAGCAGCCTCGGGACTAGCGCCGAGCAGTACTTC. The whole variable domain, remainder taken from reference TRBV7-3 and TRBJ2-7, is GAGVSQTPSNKVTEKGKYVELRCDPISGHTALYWYRQSLGQGPEFLIYFQGTGAADDSGLPNDRFFAVRPEGSVSTLKIQRTERGDSAVYLCASSLGTSAEQYFGPGTRLTVT.

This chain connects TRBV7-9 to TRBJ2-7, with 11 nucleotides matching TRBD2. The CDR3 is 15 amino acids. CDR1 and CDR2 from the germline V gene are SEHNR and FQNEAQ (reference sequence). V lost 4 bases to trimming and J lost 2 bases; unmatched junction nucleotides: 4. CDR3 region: CASSSGLADAYEQYF. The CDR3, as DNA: TGTGCCAGCAGCTCGGGACTAGCGGACGCCTACGAGCAGTACTTC.